The clone carrying this T cell receptor (beta chain) came up once. This entry comes from a study of blood T cell repertoires in COVID-19. Background on the study: The study drew acute and convalescent COVID-19 samples from the United States, Italy and Spain. PBMCs, B-cell-depleted T cells, or T cells provided the cDNA or gDNA that made up the material.

Germline trimming cut 0 bases from V and 0 bases from J; bases unmatched to any gene: 20. This CDR3 is built from 23 residues. Germline CDR1 and CDR2: LGHDT and YNNKEL (reference sequence). Per the authors' pipeline: It was from reference gene primer amplification that nucleated cell counts were estimated. The data were produced by immunoSEQ multiplex PCR, yet TCRdb's version contains in-frame clones alone and is incomplete. That table is the source of V, J and clone size, and D and trimming were worked out from the DNA. The sample lists 150,000 to 200,000 clones; more than 75% were seen once. The V gene is TRBV3-1 (or the pseudogene TRBV3-2), the J gene TRBJ2-1, with 10 bases that match TRBD2. Sequencing was done on a sample of peripheral blood. This sequence was found in a man in his forties with active or convalescent COVID-19. CDR3 region: CASSQDRFRWLAGAPSSYNEQFF. The DNA of the CDR3 is TGTGCCAGCAGCCAAGATAGGTTTAGGTGGCTAGCGGGGGCCCCCAGCTCCTACAATGAGCAGTTCTTC.